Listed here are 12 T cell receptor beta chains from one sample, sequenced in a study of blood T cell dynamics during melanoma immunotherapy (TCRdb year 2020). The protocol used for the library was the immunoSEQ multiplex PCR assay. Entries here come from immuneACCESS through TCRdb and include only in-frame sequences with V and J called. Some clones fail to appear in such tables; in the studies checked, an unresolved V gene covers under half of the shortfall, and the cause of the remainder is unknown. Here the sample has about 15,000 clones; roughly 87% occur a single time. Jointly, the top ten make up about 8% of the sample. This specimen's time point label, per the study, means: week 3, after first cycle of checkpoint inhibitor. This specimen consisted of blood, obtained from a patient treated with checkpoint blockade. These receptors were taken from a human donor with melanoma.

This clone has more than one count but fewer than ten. The CDR3 here is CSVVISTGNTEAFF. DNA of the CDR3: TGCAGCGTTGTAATATCGACAGGGAACACTGAAGCTTTCTTT. The V call is TRBV29-1, the J call TRBJ1-1; perhaps TRBD1 as D (6 bases). In germline, CDR1 is SQVTM, CDR2 ANQGSEA. CDR3 size: 14 residues. V was trimmed by 4 bases and J by 1 base, leaving 13 bases between them. The full variable domain, its missing parts supplied by reference TRBV29-1 and TRBJ1-1, is SAVISQKPSRDICQRGTSLTIQCQVDSQVTMMFWYRQQPGQSLTLIATANQGSEATYESGFVIDKFPISRPNLTFSTLTVSNMSPEDSSIYLCSVVISTGNTEAFFGQGTRLTVV.

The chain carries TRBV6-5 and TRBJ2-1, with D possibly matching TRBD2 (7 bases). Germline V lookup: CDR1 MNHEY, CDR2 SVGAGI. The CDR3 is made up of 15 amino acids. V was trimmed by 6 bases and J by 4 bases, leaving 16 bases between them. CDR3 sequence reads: CASRRAGHSYNEQFF. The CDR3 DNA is TGTGCCAGCAGGCGAGCGGGACACTCATACAATGAGCAGTTCTTC.

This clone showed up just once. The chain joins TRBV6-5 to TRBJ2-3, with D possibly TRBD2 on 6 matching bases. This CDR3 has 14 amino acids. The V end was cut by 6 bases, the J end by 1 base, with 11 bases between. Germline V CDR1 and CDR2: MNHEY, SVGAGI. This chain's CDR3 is CASRSGLGTDTQYF. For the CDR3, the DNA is TGTGCCAGCAGATCGGGACTCGGCACAGATACGCAGTATTTT.

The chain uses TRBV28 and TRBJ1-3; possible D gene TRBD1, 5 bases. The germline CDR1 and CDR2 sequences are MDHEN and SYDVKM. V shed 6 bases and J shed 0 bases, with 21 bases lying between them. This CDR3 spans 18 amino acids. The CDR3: CASRPGTDLTNSGNTIYF. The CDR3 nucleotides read TGTGCCAGCAGACCCGGGACGGATCTTACTAACTCTGGAAACACCATATATTTT.

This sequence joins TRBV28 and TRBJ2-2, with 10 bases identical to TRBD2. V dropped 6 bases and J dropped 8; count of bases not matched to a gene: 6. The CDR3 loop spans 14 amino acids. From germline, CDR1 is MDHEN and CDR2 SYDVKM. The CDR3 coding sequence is TGTGCCAGCAGCCCTAGCGGGAGTAGGGGGGAGCTGTTTTTT. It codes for CASSPSGSRGELFF. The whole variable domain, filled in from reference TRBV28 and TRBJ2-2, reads DVKVTQSSRYLVKRTGEKVFLECVQDMDHENMFWYRQDPGLGLRLIYFSYDVKMKEKGDIPEGYSVSREKKERFSLILESASTNQTSMYLCASSPSGSRGELFFGEGSRLTVL.

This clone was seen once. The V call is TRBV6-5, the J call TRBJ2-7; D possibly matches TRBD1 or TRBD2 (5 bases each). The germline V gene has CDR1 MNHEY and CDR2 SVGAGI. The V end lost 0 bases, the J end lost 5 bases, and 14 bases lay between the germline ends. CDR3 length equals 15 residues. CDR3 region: CASSYSTGRDHEQYF. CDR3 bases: TGTGCCAGCAGTTACTCGACTGGTAGGGACCACGAGCAGTACTTC.

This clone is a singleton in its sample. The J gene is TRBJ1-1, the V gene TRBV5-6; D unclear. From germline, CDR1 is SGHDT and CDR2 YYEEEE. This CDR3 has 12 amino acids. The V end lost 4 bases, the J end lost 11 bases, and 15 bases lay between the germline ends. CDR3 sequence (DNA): TGTGCCAGCAGCATCTACGGGAGTAGGGCTTTCTTT. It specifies CASSIYGSRAFF.

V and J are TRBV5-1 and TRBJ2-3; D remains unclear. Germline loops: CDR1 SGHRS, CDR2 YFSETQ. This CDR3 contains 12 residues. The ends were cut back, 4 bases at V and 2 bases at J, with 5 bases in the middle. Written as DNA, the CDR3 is TGCGCCAGCAGCAGGACCACAGATACGCAGTATTTT. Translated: CASSRTTDTQYF.

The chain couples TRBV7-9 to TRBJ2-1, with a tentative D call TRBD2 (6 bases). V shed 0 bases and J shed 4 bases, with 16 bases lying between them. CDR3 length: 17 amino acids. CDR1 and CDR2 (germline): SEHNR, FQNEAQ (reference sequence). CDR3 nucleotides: TGTGCCAGCAGCTTAGCGCGAGGAGGGTATGTATACAATGAGCAGTTCTTC. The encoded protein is CASSLARGGYVYNEQFF.

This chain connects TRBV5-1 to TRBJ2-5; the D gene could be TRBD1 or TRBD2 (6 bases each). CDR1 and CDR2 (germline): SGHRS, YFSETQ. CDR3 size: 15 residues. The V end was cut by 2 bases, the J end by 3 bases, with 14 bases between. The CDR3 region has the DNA TGCGCCAGCAGCTTCCAAGGGGGGCGGGAAGAGACCCAGTACTTC. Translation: CASSFQGGREETQYF. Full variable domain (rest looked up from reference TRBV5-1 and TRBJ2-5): KAGVTQTPRYLIKTRGQQVTLSCSPISGHRSVSWYQQTPGQGLQFLFEYFSETQRNKGNFPGRFSGRQFSNSRSEMNVSTLELGDSALYLCASSFQGGREETQYFGPGTRLLVL.

The CDR3 DNA follows: TGTGCCAGCAGCTTGCGGCTAGCGGGAGAGTACGATGAGCAGTTCTTC. It encodes CASSLRLAGEYDEQFF. The genes are TRBV5-4 and TRBJ2-1, with TRBD2 identical over 10 bases. This CDR3 has 16 residues. The germline V gene encodes CDR1 SGHNT and CDR2 YYREEE (reference sequence). V lost 1 base to trimming and J lost 8 bases; unmatched junction nucleotides: 9.

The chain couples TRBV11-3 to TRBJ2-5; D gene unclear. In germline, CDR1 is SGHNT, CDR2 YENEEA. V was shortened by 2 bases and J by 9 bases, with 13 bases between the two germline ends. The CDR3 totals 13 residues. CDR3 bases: TGTGCCAGCAGCTTAACGAGGCGGACGCCCCAGTACTTC. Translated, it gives CASSLTRRTPQYF. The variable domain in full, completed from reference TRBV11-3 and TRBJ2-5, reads EAGVVQSPRYKIIEKKQPVAFWCNPISGHNTLYWYLQNLGQGPELLIRYENEEAVDDSQLPKDRFSAERLKGVDSTLKIQPAELGDSAVYLCASSLTRRTPQYFGPGTRLLVL.